This TCR beta chain was found in a study of cytomegalovirus exposure and HLA in healthy donors. For this clone: The antigen remains undetermined.

Germline CDR1 SGHDT, CDR2 YYEEEE. V lost 7 bases to trimming and J lost 13 bases, with 17 bases between them. CDR3 length: 11 amino acids. The PCR contained 60 Vbeta and 13 Jbeta primers. Produced via immunoSEQ multiplex PCR; TCRdb's table is partial and in-frame only. The table records 150,000 to 200,000 clones, roughly 75% of them present only once. Study-wide findings and caveats: In vitro experiments confirmed that three CMV-associated chains were specific for CMV antigens.

The sequenced material came from PBMCs. The sequence was obtained from a man in his forties in good health and CMV-seronegative. The genes are TRBV5-6 and TRBJ2-5, with a weak D call TRBD1 (5 bases). The CDR3 bases are TGTGCCAGCGGATTACAGGACCCGAGGTACTTC. This gives the protein CASGLQDPRYF. The variable domain in full, completed from reference TRBV5-6 and TRBJ2-5, reads DAGVTQSPTHLIKTRGQQVTLRCSPKSGHDTVSWYQQALGQGPQFIFQYYEEEERQRGNFPDRFSGHQFPNYSSELNVNALLLGDSALYLCASGLQDPRYFGPGTRLLVL.